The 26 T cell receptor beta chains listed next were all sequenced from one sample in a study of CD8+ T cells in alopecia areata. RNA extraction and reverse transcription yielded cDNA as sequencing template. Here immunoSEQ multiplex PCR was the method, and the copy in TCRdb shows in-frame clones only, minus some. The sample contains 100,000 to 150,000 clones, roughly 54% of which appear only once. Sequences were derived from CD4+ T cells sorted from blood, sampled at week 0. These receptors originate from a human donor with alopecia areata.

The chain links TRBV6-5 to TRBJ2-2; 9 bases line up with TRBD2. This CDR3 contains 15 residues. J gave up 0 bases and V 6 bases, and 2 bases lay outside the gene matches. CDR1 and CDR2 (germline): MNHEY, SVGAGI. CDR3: CASRIAGANTGELFF. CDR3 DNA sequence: TGTGCCAGCAGAATAGCGGGAGCGAACACCGGGGAGCTGTTTTTT.

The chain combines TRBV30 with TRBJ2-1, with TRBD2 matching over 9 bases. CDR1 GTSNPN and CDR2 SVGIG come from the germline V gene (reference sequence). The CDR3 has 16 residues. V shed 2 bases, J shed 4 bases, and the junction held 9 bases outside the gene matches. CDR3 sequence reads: CAWSPPGLAQYNEQFF. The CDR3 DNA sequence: TGTGCCTGGAGTCCACCGGGACTAGCCCAATACAATGAGCAGTTCTTC.

CDR3 loop: CASSMEETQYF. The CDR3 region has the DNA TGTGCCAGTAGTATGGAAGAGACCCAGTACTTC. The chain recombines TRBV19 with TRBJ2-5; no clear D gene. V was cut by 3 bases and J by 3 bases, with 2 bases left in between. The CDR3 covers 11 residues. Germline V gene lookup returns CDR1 LNHDA and CDR2 SQIVND (reference sequence).

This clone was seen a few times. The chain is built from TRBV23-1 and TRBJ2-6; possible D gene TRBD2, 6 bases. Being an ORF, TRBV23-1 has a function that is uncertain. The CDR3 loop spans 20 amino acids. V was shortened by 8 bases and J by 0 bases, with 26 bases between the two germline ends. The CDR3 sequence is CASSRVPQAQEGSGANVLTF. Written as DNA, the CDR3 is TGCGCCAGCTCGAGGGTACCACAGGCACAGGAGGGCTCTGGGGCCAACGTCCTGACTTTC.

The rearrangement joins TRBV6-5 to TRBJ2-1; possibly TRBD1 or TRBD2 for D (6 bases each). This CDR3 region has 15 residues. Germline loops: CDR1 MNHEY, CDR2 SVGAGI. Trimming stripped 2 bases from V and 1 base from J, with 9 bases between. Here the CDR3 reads CASSYGGLSYNEQFF. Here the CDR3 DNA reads TGTGCCAGCAGTTACGGGGGGCTTTCCTACAATGAGCAGTTCTTC.

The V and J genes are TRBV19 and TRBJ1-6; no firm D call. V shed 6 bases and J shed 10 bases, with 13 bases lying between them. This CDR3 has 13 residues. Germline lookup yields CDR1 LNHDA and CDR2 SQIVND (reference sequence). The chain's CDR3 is CASRTRVGSPLHF. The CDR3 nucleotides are TGTGCCAGTAGGACAAGGGTAGGATCACCCCTCCACTTT.

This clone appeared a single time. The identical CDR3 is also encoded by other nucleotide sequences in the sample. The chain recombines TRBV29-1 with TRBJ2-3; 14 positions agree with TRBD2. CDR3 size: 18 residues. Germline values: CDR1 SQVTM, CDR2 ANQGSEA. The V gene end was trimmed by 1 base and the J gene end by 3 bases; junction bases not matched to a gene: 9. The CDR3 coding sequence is TGCAGCGTTGAAGGGACTAGCGGGAGGATTTCCAGTACAGATACGCAGTATTTT. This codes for CSVEGTSGRISSTDTQYF.

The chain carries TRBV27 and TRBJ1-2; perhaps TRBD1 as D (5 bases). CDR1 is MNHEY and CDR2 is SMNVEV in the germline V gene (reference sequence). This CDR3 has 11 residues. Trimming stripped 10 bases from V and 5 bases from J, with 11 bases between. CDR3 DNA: TGTGCCACCGGGACGGTGTATGGCTACACCTTC. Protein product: CATGTVYGYTF.

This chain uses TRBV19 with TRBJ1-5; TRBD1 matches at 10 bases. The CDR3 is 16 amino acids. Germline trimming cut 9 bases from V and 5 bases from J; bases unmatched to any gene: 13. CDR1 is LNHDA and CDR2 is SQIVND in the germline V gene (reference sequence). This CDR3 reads CASKNPRDRGDQPQHF. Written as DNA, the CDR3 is TGTGCCAGCAAGAACCCGCGGGACAGGGGCGATCAGCCCCAGCATTTT.

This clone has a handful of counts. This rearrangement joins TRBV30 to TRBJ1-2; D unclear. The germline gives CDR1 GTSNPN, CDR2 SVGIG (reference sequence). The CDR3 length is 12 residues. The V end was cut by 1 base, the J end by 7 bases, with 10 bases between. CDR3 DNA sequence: TGTGCCTGGAGTGAGTATTCGGCTGGCTACACCTTC. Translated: CAWSEYSAGYTF.

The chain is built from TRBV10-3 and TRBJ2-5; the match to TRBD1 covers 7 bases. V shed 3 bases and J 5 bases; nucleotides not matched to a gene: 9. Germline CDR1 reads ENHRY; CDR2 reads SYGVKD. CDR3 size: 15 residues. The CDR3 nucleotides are TGTGCCATCAGTGATCCGACAGGGTCAGCCGAGACCCAGTACTTC. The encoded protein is CAISDPTGSAETQYF.

CDR3 loop: CASSLGQAWHTF. DNA for the CDR3: TGTGCCAGCAGCCTGGGACAGGCATGGCACACCTTC. V usage is TRBV7-2 and J usage is TRBJ1-2; TRBD1 agrees at 8 bases. The CDR3 is 12 amino acids. With 5 bases clipped from V and 12 bases from J, the junction kept 8 bases outside the gene matches. In germline, CDR1 is SGHTA, CDR2 FQGNSA.

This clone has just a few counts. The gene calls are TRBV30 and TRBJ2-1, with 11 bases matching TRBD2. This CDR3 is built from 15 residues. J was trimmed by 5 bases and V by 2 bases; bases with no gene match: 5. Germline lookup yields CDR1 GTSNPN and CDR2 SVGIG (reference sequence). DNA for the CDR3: TGTGCCTGGAGTCTTTTAGCGGGAGGGAACAATGAGCAGTTCTTC. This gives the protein CAWSLLAGGNNEQFF.

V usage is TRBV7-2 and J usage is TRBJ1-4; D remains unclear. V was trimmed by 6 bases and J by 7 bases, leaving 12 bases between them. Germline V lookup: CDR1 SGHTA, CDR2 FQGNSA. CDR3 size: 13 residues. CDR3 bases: TGTGCCAGCAGTCGTCAACGGGGTGAAAAACTGTTTTTT. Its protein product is CASSRQRGEKLFF. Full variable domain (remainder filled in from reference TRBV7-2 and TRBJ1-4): GAGVSQSPSNKVTEKGKDVELRCDPISGHTALYWYRQSLGQGLEFLIYFQGNSAPDKSGLPSDRFSAERTGGSVSTLTIQRTQQEDSAVYLCASSRQRGEKLFFGSGTQLSVL.

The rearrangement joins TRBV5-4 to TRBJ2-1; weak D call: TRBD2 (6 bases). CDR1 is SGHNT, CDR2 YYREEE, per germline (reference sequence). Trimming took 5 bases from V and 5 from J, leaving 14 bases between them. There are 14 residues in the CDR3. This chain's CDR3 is CASSFGTANNEQFF. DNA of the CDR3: TGTGCCAGCAGTTTTGGGACTGCCAACAATGAGCAGTTCTTC.

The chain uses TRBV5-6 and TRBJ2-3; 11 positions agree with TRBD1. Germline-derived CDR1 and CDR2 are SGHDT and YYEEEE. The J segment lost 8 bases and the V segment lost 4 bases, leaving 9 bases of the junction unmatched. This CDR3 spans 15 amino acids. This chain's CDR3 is CASSRRDRGESTQYF. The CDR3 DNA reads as TGTGCCAGCAGCAGACGGGACAGGGGGGAAAGTACGCAGTATTTT.

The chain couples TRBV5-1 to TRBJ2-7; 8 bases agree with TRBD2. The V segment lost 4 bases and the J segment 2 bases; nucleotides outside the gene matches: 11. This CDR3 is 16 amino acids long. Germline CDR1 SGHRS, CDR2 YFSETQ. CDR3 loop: CASSPRGAGETYEQYF. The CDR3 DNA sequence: TGCGCCAGCAGCCCACGCGGAGCGGGAGAGACCTACGAGCAGTACTTC.

The CDR3 DNA follows: TGTGCCAGTAGTATATCTGACGAGAACACCGGGGAGCTGTTTTTT. Translating it yields CASSISDENTGELFF. The chain is built from TRBV19 and TRBJ2-2; no clear D gene. V lost 2 bases and J lost 1, with 8 bases in between. The CDR3 has 15 amino acids. From germline, CDR1 is LNHDA and CDR2 SQIVND (reference sequence).

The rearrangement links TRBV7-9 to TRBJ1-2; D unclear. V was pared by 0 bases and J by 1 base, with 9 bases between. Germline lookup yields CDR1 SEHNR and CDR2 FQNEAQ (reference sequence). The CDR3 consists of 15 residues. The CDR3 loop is CASSLALWDNYGYTF. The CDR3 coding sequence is TGTGCCAGCAGCTTAGCATTGTGGGATAACTATGGCTACACCTTC.

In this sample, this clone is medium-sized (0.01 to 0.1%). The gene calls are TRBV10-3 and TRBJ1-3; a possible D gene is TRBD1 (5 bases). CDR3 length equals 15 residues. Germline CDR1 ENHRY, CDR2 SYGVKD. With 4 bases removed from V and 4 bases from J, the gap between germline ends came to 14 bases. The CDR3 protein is CAISGTGTGGNTIYF. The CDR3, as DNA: TGTGCCATCAGTGGCACCGGGACCGGCGGAAACACCATATATTTT.

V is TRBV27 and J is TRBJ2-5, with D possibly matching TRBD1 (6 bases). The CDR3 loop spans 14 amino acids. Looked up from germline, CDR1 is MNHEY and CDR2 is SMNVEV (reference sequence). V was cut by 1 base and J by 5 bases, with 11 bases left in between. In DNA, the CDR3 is TGTGCCAGCAGTTTATATGGGGGCGGCGAGACCCAGTACTTC. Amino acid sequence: CASSLYGGGETQYF.

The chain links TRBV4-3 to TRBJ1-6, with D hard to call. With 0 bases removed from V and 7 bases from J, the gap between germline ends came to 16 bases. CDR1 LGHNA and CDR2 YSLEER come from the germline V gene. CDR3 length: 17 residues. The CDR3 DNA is TGCGCCAGCAGCCAAGACGTACAGCAGCCTCGGAATTCACCCCTCCACTTT. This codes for CASSQDVQQPRNSPLHF.

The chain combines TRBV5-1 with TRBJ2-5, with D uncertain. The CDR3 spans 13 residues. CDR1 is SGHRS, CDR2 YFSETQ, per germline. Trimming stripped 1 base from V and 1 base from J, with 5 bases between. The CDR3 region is CASSLLTQETQYF. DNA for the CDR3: TGCGCCAGCAGCTTGTTAACCCAAGAGACCCAGTACTTC. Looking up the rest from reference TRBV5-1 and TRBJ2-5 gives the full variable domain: KAGVTQTPRYLIKTRGQQVTLSCSPISGHRSVSWYQQTPGQGLQFLFEYFSETQRNKGNFPGRFSGRQFSNSRSEMNVSTLELGDSALYLCASSLLTQETQYFGPGTRLLVL.

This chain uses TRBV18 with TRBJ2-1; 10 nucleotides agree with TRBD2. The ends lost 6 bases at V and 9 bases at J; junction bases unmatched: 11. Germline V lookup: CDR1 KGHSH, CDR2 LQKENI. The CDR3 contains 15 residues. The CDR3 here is CASSARAGGPGEQFF. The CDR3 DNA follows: TGTGCCAGCTCGGCGAGAGCGGGGGGGCCGGGTGAGCAGTTCTTC.

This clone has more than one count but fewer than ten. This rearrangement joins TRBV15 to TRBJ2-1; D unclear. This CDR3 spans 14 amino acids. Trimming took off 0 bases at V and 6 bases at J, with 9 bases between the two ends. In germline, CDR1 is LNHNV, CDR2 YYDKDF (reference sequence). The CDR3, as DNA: TGTGCCACCAGCAGAGATCTTAATTCCAATGAGCAGTTCTTC. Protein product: CATSRDLNSNEQFF.

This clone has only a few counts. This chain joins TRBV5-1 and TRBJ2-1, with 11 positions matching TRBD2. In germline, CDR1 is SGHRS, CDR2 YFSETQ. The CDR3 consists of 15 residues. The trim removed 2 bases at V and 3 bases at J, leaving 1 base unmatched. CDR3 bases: TGCGCCAGCAGCTTCGGGACTAGCGGCTACAATGAGCAGTTCTTC. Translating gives CASSFGTSGYNEQFF.